This T cell receptor beta chain is drawn from a study of blood T cells in healthy people across ages. Study at large: Per every two T cells, about one barcoded beta molecule was captured by template switching.

Primers used in a second PCR of about 6 to 11 cycles were a sample-barcoded 5' primer and a J-beta primer mix. MiXCR, applied by TCRdb to the 5' RACE reads, yields one record per CDR3 protein. The sample lists 1.8 million or so distinct CDR3 sequences, around 40% seen once, with around 23% in the top ten. In germline, CDR1 is SQVTM, CDR2 ANQGSEA. Trimming took 3 bases from V and 4 from J, leaving 13 bases between them. CDR3 length equals 14 residues. Material: blood. This chain links TRBV29-1 with TRBJ2-1; possible D gene TRBD1, 6 bases. The TCR was taken from a human donor in good health. This chain's CDR3 is CSVDLGTLYNEQFF. The CDR3 DNA follows: TGCAGCGTTGATCTGGGGACACTATACAATGAGCAGTTCTTC.